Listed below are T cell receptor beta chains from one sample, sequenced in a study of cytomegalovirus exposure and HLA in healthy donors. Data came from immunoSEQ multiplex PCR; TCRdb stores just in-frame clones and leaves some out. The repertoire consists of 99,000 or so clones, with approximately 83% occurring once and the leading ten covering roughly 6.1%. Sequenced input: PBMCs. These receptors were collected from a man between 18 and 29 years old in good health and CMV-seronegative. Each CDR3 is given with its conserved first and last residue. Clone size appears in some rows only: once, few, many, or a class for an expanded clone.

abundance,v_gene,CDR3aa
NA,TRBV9,CASSAAVADNSPLHF
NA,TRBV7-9,CASSPQNTEAFF
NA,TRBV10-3,CAIRGQGPGGDTIYF
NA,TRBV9,CASSVNPGGSYGQYF
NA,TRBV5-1,CASSLARGGNEKLFF
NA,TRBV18,CASSSLAHRRNEQFF
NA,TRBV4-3,CASSLSRSLTGTGELFF
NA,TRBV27,CASSFWTNTEAFF
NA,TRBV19,CASSMVAGINEQFF
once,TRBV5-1,CASSLAPAGDSYEQYF
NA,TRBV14,CASSQLKEGMSVFF
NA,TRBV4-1,CASSQGLAGADTQYF
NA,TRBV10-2,CASSERGFYYEQYF
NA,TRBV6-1,CASSAGTSGRYEQYF
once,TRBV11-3,CASSSRWNEQFF
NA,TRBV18,CASSHSRETSYNEQFF
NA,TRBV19,CASRPGQARGTQYF
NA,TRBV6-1,CASSEASGISNQPQHF
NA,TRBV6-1,CASSLGQNSYNEQFF
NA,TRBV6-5,CASSYDGTSGRWF
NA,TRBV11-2,CASSPLPDTPSSEAFF
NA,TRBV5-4,CASSLGSAGFYEQYF
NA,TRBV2,CASSVRQGTALSSYEQYF
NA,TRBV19,CASSPGGQLGGEQYF
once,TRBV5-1,CASSLEEGRYEQYF
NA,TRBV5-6,CASSLNAGAVTEAFF
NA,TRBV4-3,CASSQDRVFNYGYTF
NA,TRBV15,CATSWTEGTDTQYF
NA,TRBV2,CASSDGASGSKAYNEQFF
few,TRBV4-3,CASSSSDRNMNTEAFF
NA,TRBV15,CATSRDKDRGQLLQETQYF
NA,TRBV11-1,CASTPGQGTNEQYF
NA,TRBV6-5,CASRYQAGDSFDEQFF
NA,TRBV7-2,CASSSPGRELVTQYF
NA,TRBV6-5,CASSYRGGGYTF
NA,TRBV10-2,CASYSSTEAFF
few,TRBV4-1,CASSTGLAKNIQYF
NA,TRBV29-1,CSVTSTSGAREQYF
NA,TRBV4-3,CASSQGTSGPYEQYF
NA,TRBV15,CATSSMDRGVGGTQYF
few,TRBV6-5,CASSYRQGSQYF